These 27 T cell receptor beta chains originate from one sample sequenced in a study of cytomegalovirus exposure and HLA in healthy donors. In the PCR, 60 Vbeta and 13 Jbeta primers were used. Profiled with immunoSEQ multiplex PCR; TCRdb holds only in-frame clones, not every one. The sample has roughly 120,000 clones; roughly 72% are singletons. The sequenced sample consisted of PBMCs. Receptors originate from a woman aged 45-65 years in good health and CMV-seropositive.

The rearrangement uses TRBV4-2 and TRBJ1-1; tentative D call: TRBD1 (5 bases). V lost 3 bases, J lost 3 bases, and 11 bases lay in between. Germline CDR1 is LGHNA and CDR2 is YNFKEQ. The CDR3 runs to 14 residues. CDR3 region: CASSQKTEYTEAFF. The CDR3 region has the DNA TGTGCCAGCAGCCAGAAGACAGAGTACACTGAAGCTTTCTTT.

The chain carries TRBV5-1 and TRBJ2-3; unclear D gene. Germline V gives CDR1 SGHRS, CDR2 YFSETQ. V shed 1 base and J shed 1 base, with 10 bases lying between them. This CDR3 contains 15 residues. CDR3: CASSLFDTGTDTQYF. For the CDR3, the DNA is TGCGCCAGCAGCTTGTTCGACACGGGCACAGATACGCAGTATTTT.

The rearrangement uses TRBV11-1 and TRBJ1-4, with D perhaps TRBD1 (6 bases). The CDR3 spans 14 residues. V lost 1 base, J lost 7 bases, and 10 bases lay in between. Germline assignment: CDR1 SGHAT and CDR2 FQDESV (reference sequence). This CDR3 reads CASSLGEGGEKLFF. CDR3 nucleotides: TGTGCCAGCAGCTTAGGGGAGGGGGGTGAAAAACTGTTTTTT.

The chain uses TRBV19 and TRBJ2-3; 7 bases map to TRBD2. V shed 7 bases, J shed 2 bases, and the junction held 9 bases outside the gene matches. Per the germline V gene, CDR1 is LNHDA and CDR2 is SQIVND (reference sequence). The CDR3 is made up of 15 amino acids. In nucleotides, the CDR3 is TGTGCCAGTACCGAAACTAGCGACAACACAGATACGCAGTATTTT. Translating gives CASTETSDNTDTQYF.

The chain recombines TRBV9 with TRBJ2-5; D unclear. Germline V gene lookup returns CDR1 SGDLS and CDR2 YYNGEE. This CDR3 comprises 12 residues. With 3 bases removed from V and 7 bases from J, the gap between germline ends came to 10 bases. In DNA, the CDR3 is TGTGCCAGCAGCGCAGATACGGGGACCCAGTACTTC. Translated: CASSADTGTQYF. The full variable domain, its missing parts supplied by reference TRBV9 and TRBJ2-5, is DSGVTQTPKHLITATGQRVTLRCSPRSGDLSVYWYQQSLDQGLQFLIQYYNGEERAKGNILERFSAQQFPDLHSELNLSSLELGDSALYFCASSADTGTQYFGPGTRLLVL.

The chain is built from TRBV5-4 and TRBJ2-7, with TRBD1 matching over 8 bases. The CDR3 consists of 16 residues. J lost 0 bases, V lost 0 bases, and 5 bases had no gene match. CDR1 and CDR2 (germline): SGHNT, YYREEE (reference sequence). The CDR3 region has the DNA TGTGCCAGCAGCTTGGGGGGACAGGCGGGCTCCTACGAGCAGTACTTC. Encoded protein: CASSLGGQAGSYEQYF. Variable domain in full (rest from reference TRBV5-4 and TRBJ2-7): ETGVTQSPTHLIKTRGQQVTLRCSSQSGHNTVSWYQQALGQGPQFIFQYYREEENGRGNFPPRFSGLQFPNYSSELNVNALELDDSALYLCASSLGGQAGSYEQYFGPGTRLTVT.

The rearrangement joins TRBV6-1 to TRBJ2-7; D possibly corresponds to TRBD2 (5 bases). Germline values: CDR1 MNHNS, CDR2 SASEGT. Trimming shortened V by 8 bases and J by 2 bases, and 13 bases separated the two germline ends. The CDR3 is 13 residues long. The DNA of the CDR3 is TGTGCCAGCCGTGGTGCGACTACCTACGAGCAGTACGTC. This encodes CASRGATTYEQYV.

The chain combines TRBV7-8 with TRBJ1-2, with TRBD1 matching 8 bases. Per the germline V gene, CDR1 is SGHVS and CDR2 is FQNEAQ. Unmatched junction bases numbered 10, after V lost 5 bases and J lost 8 bases. The CDR3 is 14 residues long. The CDR3 protein is CASSESTGAMGYTF. The CDR3 DNA is TGTGCCAGCAGCGAGTCGACAGGGGCGATGGGCTACACCTTC.

The chain carries TRBV5-1 and TRBJ1-4; TRBD1 aligns across 7 bases. Germline V CDR1 and CDR2: SGHRS, YFSETQ. The trim removed 0 bases at V and 0 bases at J, leaving 2 bases unmatched. CDR3 length equals 16 residues. CDR3 amino acids: CASSLGGTATNEKLFF. The CDR3 DNA follows: TGCGCCAGCAGCTTGGGTGGGACAGCAACTAATGAAAAACTGTTTTTT.

The chain couples TRBV4-3 to TRBJ1-2; no clear D gene. The CDR3 sequence is 14 residues long. V was clipped by 2 bases and J by 0 bases, with 7 bases between them. CDR1 LGHNA and CDR2 YSLEER come from the germline V gene. The chain's CDR3 is CASSQSTANYGYTF. CDR3 bases: TGCGCCAGCAGCCAAAGTACGGCTAACTATGGCTACACCTTC.

The V gene is TRBV9, the J gene TRBJ2-2; D gene ambiguous. Trimming stripped 0 bases from V and 4 bases from J, with 10 bases between. The CDR3 is 15 amino acids. Germline V gene sequence: CDR1 SGDLS, CDR2 YYNGEE. The CDR3 region has the DNA TGTGCCAGCAGCGTAGGAAGACTCACCACCGGGGAGCTGTTTTTT. This sequence encodes CASSVGRLTTGELFF.

The V and J genes are TRBV5-1 and TRBJ2-5; no reliable D call. The ends were cut back, 1 base at V and 2 bases at J, with 9 bases in the middle. CDR1 is SGHRS and CDR2 is YFSETQ in the germline V gene. This CDR3 region has 14 residues. The CDR3 is CASSLWQKQETQYF. In nucleotides, the CDR3 is TGCGCCAGCAGCTTGTGGCAGAAACAAGAGACCCAGTACTTC.

This rearrangement joins TRBV19 to TRBJ2-7, with D perhaps matching TRBD2 (6 bases). The CDR3 is made up of 13 amino acids. In germline, CDR1 is LNHDA, CDR2 SQIVND (reference sequence). The CDR3 loop reads CATTAGLGYEQYF. For the CDR3, the DNA is TGTGCTACTACCGCGGGGTTGGGCTACGAGCAGTACTTC.

This clone was picked up a small number of times. The chain carries TRBV30 and TRBJ1-4, with 7 bases aligning to TRBD1. After removal of 7 bases from V and 10 bases from J, the junction contained 12 bases not matched to a gene. Germline V lookup: CDR1 GTSNPN, CDR2 SVGIG (reference sequence). The CDR3 consists of 13 residues. The CDR3 sequence is CALEAGGGGKLFF. In DNA, the CDR3 is TGTGCCTTGGAGGCAGGGGGTGGTGGAAAACTGTTTTTT.

The chain combines TRBV7-9 with TRBJ1-1, with D perhaps matching TRBD1 (6 bases). The germline V gene encodes CDR1 SEHNR and CDR2 FQNEAQ (reference sequence). V shed 4 bases and J shed 2 bases, with 14 bases lying between them. The CDR3 extends over 15 amino acids. The CDR3 is CASSYPNRENTEAFF. CDR3 nucleotide sequence: TGTGCCAGCAGCTACCCGAACAGGGAAAACACTGAAGCTTTCTTT.

The chain employs TRBV15 and TRBJ2-7, with D tentatively TRBD1 (6 bases). CDR1 is LNHNV, CDR2 YYDKDF, per germline (reference sequence). The CDR3 extends over 13 amino acids. The ends were cut back, 3 bases at V and 4 bases at J, with 10 bases in the middle. The CDR3, as DNA: TGTGCCACCAGCAGGGAAGGACAGTACGAGCAGTACTTC. Encoded protein: CATSREGQYEQYF.

The rearrangement uses TRBV7-6 and TRBJ2-5, with TRBD2 identical over 8 bases. Germline CDR1 and CDR2: SGHVS and FNYEAQ. V was pared by 1 base and J by 5 bases, with 6 bases of the junction left unmatched. The CDR3 runs to 15 residues. Here the CDR3 reads CASSLDGGRTETQYF. The CDR3, as DNA: TGTGCCAGCAGCTTAGACGGCGGGAGGACGGAGACCCAGTACTTC.

This chain links TRBV2 with TRBJ2-5, with TRBD1 matching over 8 bases. The V gene's germline CDR1 is SNHLY and CDR2 FYNNEI. The CDR3 sequence is 16 residues long. The junction had 10 bases not matched to a gene; V was cut back by 2 bases and J by 5 bases. CDR3 nucleotide sequence: TGTGCCAGCAGTGAAAGCGGACAGGGCACGGGGGAGACCCAGTACTTC. This sequence encodes CASSESGQGTGETQYF.

This clone has a handful of counts. This sample includes further DNA sequences coding for the same CDR3. This sequence joins TRBV29-1 and TRBJ2-7; TRBD2 aligns across 8 bases. From germline, CDR1 is SQVTM and CDR2 ANQGSEA. V lost 0 bases and J lost 2; bases outside the gene matches: 3. The CDR3 has 14 amino acids. The chain's CDR3 is CSVEDRGGTYEQYF. The CDR3 DNA follows: TGCAGCGTTGAAGATCGGGGGGGGACCTACGAGCAGTACTTC.

V usage is TRBV30 and J usage is TRBJ1-5; a possible D gene is TRBD1 (5 bases). Looked up from germline, CDR1 is GTSNPN and CDR2 is SVGIG (reference sequence). V was cut by 0 bases and J by 4 bases, with 10 bases left in between. CDR3 length: 14 residues. The CDR3 reads CAWSVGSGNQPQHF. The CDR3 DNA sequence: TGTGCCTGGAGTGTTGGGTCAGGGAATCAGCCCCAGCATTTT.

The genes are TRBV11-2 and TRBJ2-7, with unresolved D. The CDR3 sequence is 13 residues long. Between the trimmed V and J ends, which lost 0 bases and 5 bases, there was a span of 8 bases. Germline CDR1 reads SGHAT; CDR2 reads FQNNGV. Written as DNA, the CDR3 is TGTGCCAGCAGCTTAGATAACACCGACGAGCAGTACTTC. This codes for CASSLDNTDEQYF.

The chain combines TRBV7-2 with TRBJ2-1, with 8 bases identical to TRBD1. Germline V gene data show CDR1 as SGHTA and CDR2 as FQGNSA. This CDR3 spans 15 amino acids. J was trimmed by 3 bases and V by 1 base; bases with no gene match: 2. CDR3 amino acids: CASSLGQGSYNEQFF. The CDR3 DNA follows: TGTGCCAGCAGCTTAGGACAGGGGAGCTACAATGAGCAGTTCTTC.

The CDR3 nucleotides read TGTGCCAGCTCGAGGACAGGGTTAGTCGATCAGCAGTACTTC. Amino acids: CASSRTGLVDQQYF. The chain combines TRBV2 with TRBJ2-5; TRBD1 matches at 8 bases. The CDR3 runs to 14 residues. Trimming cost V 8 bases and J 11 bases; bases outside gene matches: 16. CDR1 and CDR2 (germline): SNHLY, FYNNEI.

This chain uses TRBV6-4 with TRBJ2-7, with 7 bases fitting TRBD2. With V trimmed by 0 bases and J by 3 bases, 5 bases remained unmatched. The CDR3 runs to 15 residues. Germline CDR1 is MRHNA and CDR2 is SNTAGT. The CDR3 protein is CASSDSRTRFYEQYF. Here the CDR3 DNA reads TGTGCCAGCAGTGACTCCCGGACTAGATTCTACGAGCAGTACTTC.

The CDR3 coding sequence is TGTGCCAGCAGCTTGGAAAACTCAAACAATGAGCAGTTCTTC. Amino acids: CASSLENSNNEQFF. The rearrangement joins TRBV5-4 to TRBJ2-1; D gene ambiguous. V was clipped by 0 bases and J by 5 bases, with 9 bases between them. The CDR3 length is 14 residues. The germline gives CDR1 SGHNT, CDR2 YYREEE (reference sequence). Using reference TRBV5-4 and TRBJ2-1 for the parts outside the CDR3, the full variable domain is ETGVTQSPTHLIKTRGQQVTLRCSSQSGHNTVSWYQQALGQGPQFIFQYYREEENGRGNFPPRFSGLQFPNYSSELNVNALELDDSALYLCASSLENSNNEQFFGPGTRLTVL.

This chain connects TRBV4-1 to TRBJ2-7, with TRBD1 identical over 8 bases. CDR1 MGHRA and CDR2 YSYEKL come from the germline V gene. The CDR3 consists of 15 residues. With 3 bases clipped from V and 2 bases from J, the junction kept 6 bases outside the gene matches. The CDR3 bases are TGCGCCAGCAGCCAGACGTGGACAGGGACCTACGAGCAGTACTTC. Its translation is CASSQTWTGTYEQYF.

This clone was found a few times. The chain has TRBV4-3 and TRBJ1-2; unclear D gene. V lost 0 bases, J lost 6 bases, and 17 bases lay in between. The CDR3 contains 16 residues. Germline CDR1 is LGHNA and CDR2 is YSLEER. The CDR3 nucleotides read TGCGCCAGCAGCCAAGATGGTTTTGCGGTCGGCGATGGCTACACCTTC. Translation: CASSQDGFAVGDGYTF.